The rows below give T cell receptor beta chains drawn from one sample of a study of post-analysis software for immune sequencing data. TCRdb reprocessed the PCR reads via MiXCR and lists one record per CDR3 protein. The sample lists approximately 350,000 distinct CDR3 sequences, less than 40% seen once, with roughly 13% in the top ten. The sample comprised blood. The receptors stem from a girl aged 5-17 years with multiple sclerosis. Both conserved end residues are part of each CDR3. The order of the fields is CDR3 length, D gene, J gene, clone size, V gene, CDR3 protein, CDR3 DNA. D genes are given only for firm matches. Size is omitted from some rows. Given values are once, few, many or a class for expanded clones.

length: 18
D: TRBD2
J: TRBJ2-7
size: -
V: TRBV27
CDR3: CASSSLSGGTIQRYEQYF
DNA: TGTGCCAGCAGTTCACTTAGCGGGGGGACCATTCAGAGGTACGAGCAGTACTTC

length: 15
D: -
J: TRBJ2-2
size: -
V: TRBV7-3
CDR3: CASSNAALNTGELFF
DNA: TGTGCCAGCAGCAACGCGGCGTTGAACACCGGGGAGCTGTTTTTT

length: 13
D: -
J: TRBJ1-1
size: -
V: TRBV12-3/TRBV12-4
CDR3: CTTMWGHDAEAFF
DNA: TGTACCACCATGTGGGGCCATGACGCTGAAGCTTTCTTT

length: 13
D: -
J: TRBJ1-2
size: -
V: TRBV5-1
CDR3: CASSLGVGLPDTF
DNA: TGCGCCAGCAGCTTAGGGGTGGGCTTACCGGACACCTTC

length: 14
D: -
J: TRBJ1-1
size: -
V: TRBV6-5
CDR3: CASSYDRRTTEAFF
DNA: TGTGCCAGCAGTTACGACAGACGAACGACTGAAGCTTTCTTT

length: 16
D: TRBD2
J: TRBJ2-3
size: -
V: TRBV4-2
CDR3: CASSRTGGTETDTQYF
DNA: TGTGCCAGCAGCCGGACCGGGGGGACGGAGACAGATACGCAGTATTTT

length: 9
D: -
J: TRBJ2-3
size: -
V: TRBV20-1
CDR3: CSAGNTQYF
DNA: TGCAGTGCTGGAAATACGCAGTATTTT

length: 16
D: TRBD2
J: TRBJ2-1
size: few
V: TRBV12-3/TRBV12-4
CDR3: CASSPRTSGGIVEQFF
DNA: TGTGCCAGCAGTCCCCGGACTAGCGGGGGTATTGTTGAGCAGTTCTTC

length: 14
D: -
J: TRBJ2-7
size: few
V: TRBV12-3/TRBV12-4
CDR3: CASSLERLHYEQYF
DNA: TGTGCCAGTAGTTTGGAGAGACTCCACTACGAGCAGTACTTC

length: 15
D: TRBD1
J: TRBJ2-1
size: -
V: TRBV2
CDR3: CASSGETGTYNEQFF
DNA: TGTGCCAGCAGTGGGGAGACAGGGACCTACAATGAGCAGTTCTTC

length: 10
D: -
J: TRBJ1-2
size: few
V: TRBV29-1
CDR3: CSVSGNGYTF
DNA: TGCAGCGTTTCGGGGAATGGCTACACCTTC

length: 16
D: -
J: TRBJ1-2
size: -
V: TRBV13
CDR3: CASSLLSSGLDYGYTF
DNA: TGTGCCAGCAGCCTCCTTTCTTCAGGGCTTGACTACGGCTACACCTTC

length: 16
D: TRBD2
J: TRBJ2-5
size: few
V: TRBV7-8
CDR3: CASSFPGLAGKETQYF
DNA: TGTGCCAGCAGCTTCCCGGGACTAGCGGGTAAAGAGACCCAGTACTTC

length: 20
D: TRBD2
J: TRBJ2-7
size: few
V: TRBV4-1
CDR3: CASSRTPPGLAGRGYYEQYF
DNA: TGCGCCAGCAGCCGTACTCCTCCGGGACTAGCGGGCCGGGGGTATTACGAGCAGTACTTC

length: 14
D: -
J: TRBJ1-1
size: -
V: TRBV12-3/TRBV12-4
CDR3: CASSLASWNTEAFF
DNA: TGTGCCAGCAGTTTAGCAAGCTGGAACACTGAAGCTTTCTTT

length: 18
D: TRBD1
J: TRBJ1-1
size: few
V: TRBV7-9
CDR3: CASSLEPGTGTSLGEAFF
DNA: TGTGCCAGCAGCTTGGAGCCCGGGACAGGGACAAGTCTCGGTGAAGCTTTCTTT

length: 16
D: -
J: TRBJ2-1
size: -
V: TRBV7-9
CDR3: CASSPLGGPQYNEQFF
DNA: TGTGCCAGCAGCCCCCTTGGAGGACCGCAATACAATGAGCAGTTCTTC

length: 13
D: -
J: TRBJ1-2
size: -
V: TRBV10-3
CDR3: CAIMGGDGYGYTF
DNA: TGTGCCATCATGGGAGGGGACGGCTATGGCTACACCTTC

length: 15
D: -
J: TRBJ2-7
size: -
V: TRBV20-1
CDR3: CSAREGTGFGGEQYF
DNA: TGCAGTGCTAGAGAGGGGACGGGGTTCGGGGGCGAGCAGTACTTC

length: 15
D: -
J: TRBJ2-2
size: -
V: TRBV20-1
CDR3: CSVPATGSRTGELFF
DNA: TGCAGTGTCCCGGCCACAGGATCGCGGACCGGGGAGCTGTTTTTT

length: 19
D: TRBD2
J: TRBJ2-1
size: -
V: TRBV3-1
CDR3: CASSQPGLAGGSAWDEQFF
DNA: TGTGCCAGCAGCCAACCGGGACTAGCGGGGGGCTCCGCTTGGGATGAGCAGTTCTTC

length: 15
D: -
J: TRBJ2-1
size: -
V: TRBV10-3
CDR3: CAISEGARISYEQFF
DNA: TGTGCCATCAGTGAAGGGGCCCGCATCAGTTATGAGCAGTTCTTC

length: 14
D: -
J: TRBJ1-4
size: -
V: TRBV27
CDR3: CASSLEGANEKLFF
DNA: TGTGCCAGCAGTTTAGAGGGGGCTAATGAAAAACTGTTTTTT

length: 12
D: -
J: TRBJ1-1
size: few
V: TRBV6-5
CDR3: CASSYSRPKTFF
DNA: TGTGCCAGCAGTTACTCCCGACCGAAAACTTTCTTT

length: 17
D: TRBD1
J: TRBJ1-1
size: -
V: TRBV4-1
CDR3: CANSPTGAGKVNTEAFF
DNA: TGCGCCAACAGCCCGACAGGGGCAGGGAAGGTGAACACTGAAGCTTTCTTT

length: 13
D: -
J: TRBJ1-5
size: -
V: TRBV6-4
CDR3: CASREQGGQPQHF
DNA: TGTGCCAGCAGGGAACAGGGCGGTCAGCCCCAGCATTTT

length: 13
D: -
J: TRBJ1-1
size: -
V: TRBV6-5
CDR3: CASTPRQGTEAFF
DNA: TGTGCCAGCACCCCTAGGCAGGGCACTGAAGCTTTCTTT

length: 17
D: TRBD1
J: TRBJ1-2
size: few
V: TRBV13
CDR3: CASSLGLGQGVYYGYTF
DNA: TGTGCCAGCAGCTTAGGCCTGGGACAGGGGGTCTACTATGGCTACACCTTC

length: 16
D: -
J: TRBJ1-2
size: -
V: TRBV6-5
CDR3: CASSYWGGRMDYGYTF
DNA: TGTGCCAGCAGTTACTGGGGGGGCCGTATGGACTATGGCTACACCTTC

length: 14
D: TRBD1
J: TRBJ2-7
size: -
V: TRBV4-1
CDR3: CASSQGAGGDEQYF
DNA: TGCGCCAGCAGCCAAGGGGCAGGGGGCGACGAGCAGTACTTC

length: 12
D: -
J: TRBJ2-6
size: -
V: TRBV20-1
CDR3: CSARRGANVLTF
DNA: TGCAGTGCGAGGAGGGGGGCCAACGTCCTGACTTTC

length: 14
D: -
J: TRBJ2-2
size: few
V: TRBV10-3
CDR3: CAISDRVLTGELFF
DNA: TGTGCCATCAGTGACCGGGTCCTCACCGGGGAGCTGTTTTTT

length: 14
D: -
J: TRBJ2-5
size: -
V: TRBV27
CDR3: CASSPRRPQETQYF
DNA: TGTGCCAGCAGTCCGCGCCGGCCGCAAGAGACCCAGTACTTC

length: 15
D: -
J: TRBJ2-6
size: few
V: TRBV5-4
CDR3: CASSLRQTGANVLTF
DNA: TGTGCCAGCAGCTTAAGACAGACTGGGGCCAACGTCCTGACTTTC

length: 13
D: TRBD1
J: TRBJ2-1
size: -
V: TRBV7-9
CDR3: CAIRDSSYNEQFF
DNA: TGTGCCATCCGGGACAGCTCCTACAATGAGCAGTTCTTC

length: 15
D: TRBD1
J: TRBJ2-3
size: -
V: TRBV5-1
CDR3: CASGWTGGAGDTQYF
DNA: TGCGCCAGCGGATGGACAGGGGGCGCAGGAGATACGCAGTATTTT

length: 15
D: -
J: TRBJ2-6
size: -
V: TRBV4-3
CDR3: CASSQESSGANVLTF
DNA: TGCGCCAGCAGCCAAGAAAGCTCTGGGGCCAACGTCCTGACTTTC

length: 13
D: -
J: TRBJ1-1
size: -
V: TRBV27
CDR3: CASSAQGPTEAFF
DNA: TGTGCCAGCAGTGCGCAGGGGCCCACTGAAGCTTTCTTT

length: 15
D: TRBD2
J: TRBJ2-3
size: few
V: TRBV20-1
CDR3: CSASTLAGGTDTQYF
DNA: TGCAGTGCTAGCACACTAGCGGGGGGAACAGATACGCAGTATTTT

length: 14
D: TRBD2
J: TRBJ2-5
size: -
V: TRBV7-2
CDR3: CASAAGGPWETQYF
DNA: TGTGCCAGCGCAGCGGGGGGGCCCTGGGAGACCCAGTACTTC

length: 13
D: -
J: TRBJ1-1
size: many
V: TRBV7-2
CDR3: CASSQQGYTEAFF
DNA: TGTGCCAGCAGCCAGCAGGGGTACACTGAAGCTTTCTTT

length: 17
D: TRBD2
J: TRBJ2-1
size: few
V: TRBV3-1
CDR3: CASSQGAGVWAYNEQFF
DNA: TGTGCCAGCAGCCAAGGAGCGGGGGTATGGGCATACAATGAGCAGTTCTTC

length: 16
D: -
J: TRBJ2-3
size: few
V: TRBV3-1
CDR3: CASSQGTGFAADTQYF
DNA: TGTGCCAGCAGCCAAGGGACGGGCTTTGCCGCAGATACGCAGTATTTT

length: 17
D: -
J: TRBJ2-7
size: -
V: TRBV6-5
CDR3: CASSYFLRDSATYEQYF
DNA: TGTGCCAGCAGTTACTTTTTAAGAGACTCCGCTACCTACGAGCAGTACTTC

length: 16
D: -
J: TRBJ2-3
size: -
V: TRBV6-5
CDR3: CASNNLRETSTDTQYF
DNA: TGTGCCAGCAACAACCTCCGGGAGACTAGCACAGATACGCAGTATTTT

length: 12
D: -
J: TRBJ1-5
size: -
V: TRBV3-1
CDR3: CASSQVGGSQHF
DNA: TGTGCCAGCAGCCAAGTTGGGGGGTCCCAGCATTTT

length: 16
D: -
J: TRBJ2-4
size: -
V: TRBV4-3
CDR3: CASSQDLAGSPGRQYF
DNA: TGCGCCAGCAGCCAAGATCTGGCCGGGTCCCCAGGTCGGCAGTACTTC

length: 15
D: TRBD1
J: TRBJ2-7
size: few
V: TRBV5-1
CDR3: CASSLGAGGPYEQYF
DNA: TGCGCCAGCAGCTTGGGGGCAGGGGGCCCCTACGAGCAGTACTTC

length: 14
D: TRBD2
J: TRBJ2-7
size: -
V: TRBV29-1
CDR3: CSTLGGTSRGEQYF
DNA: TGCAGCACTCTGGGGGGGACTAGCCGGGGCGAGCAGTACTTC

length: 13
D: -
J: TRBJ2-7
size: -
V: TRBV20-1
CDR3: CSATGRDSYEQYF
DNA: TGCAGTGCTACCGGACGGGACTCCTACGAGCAGTACTTC

length: 14
D: -
J: TRBJ2-7
size: few
V: TRBV28
CDR3: CASSPLLGTYEQYF
DNA: TGTGCCAGCAGCCCCCTCTTGGGAACCTACGAGCAGTACTTC

length: 14
D: -
J: TRBJ1-3
size: -
V: TRBV28
CDR3: CASDGRDSGNTIYF
DNA: TGTGCCAGCGACGGGAGGGACTCTGGAAACACCATATATTTT

length: 17
D: TRBD1
J: TRBJ2-7
size: -
V: TRBV6-6
CDR3: CAGSYVRGLLYSYEQYF
DNA: TGTGCCGGCAGTTACGTCAGGGGGCTACTCTACTCCTACGAGCAGTACTTC